This T cell receptor (beta chain) was documented in a study of blood T cells in healthy people across ages. Study overall: About one barcoded beta molecule was captured per two T cells (by template switching).

Next came a second PCR, run for roughly 7 to 12 cycles, which used a sample-barcoded 5' primer along with a J-beta primer mix. TCRdb fed the 5' RACE reads into MiXCR, producing one record per CDR3 protein. The sample consists of some 860,000 distinct CDR3 sequences, 56% of them appearing once. With V trimmed by 4 bases and J by 11 bases, 12 bases remained unmatched. This CDR3 has 14 amino acids. Germline V gene data show CDR1 as SGHTA and CDR2 as FQGNSA. The study's findings and limits: Aged donors had fewer naive CD4+ cells and lower diversity than long-lived donors. Per-million-T-cell TCR beta diversity fell roughly linearly with age.

In the case of this clonotype: Its specificity is not known.

The clonotype comes from a man aged 40-49 years in good health. The sequencing input was blood. The chain is built from TRBV7-2 and TRBJ1-1; 8 bases are shared with TRBD1. CDR3 protein: CASSSDRATPKAFF. The CDR3 bases are TGTGCCAGCAGCTCGGACAGGGCCACCCCTAAGGCTTTCTTT.